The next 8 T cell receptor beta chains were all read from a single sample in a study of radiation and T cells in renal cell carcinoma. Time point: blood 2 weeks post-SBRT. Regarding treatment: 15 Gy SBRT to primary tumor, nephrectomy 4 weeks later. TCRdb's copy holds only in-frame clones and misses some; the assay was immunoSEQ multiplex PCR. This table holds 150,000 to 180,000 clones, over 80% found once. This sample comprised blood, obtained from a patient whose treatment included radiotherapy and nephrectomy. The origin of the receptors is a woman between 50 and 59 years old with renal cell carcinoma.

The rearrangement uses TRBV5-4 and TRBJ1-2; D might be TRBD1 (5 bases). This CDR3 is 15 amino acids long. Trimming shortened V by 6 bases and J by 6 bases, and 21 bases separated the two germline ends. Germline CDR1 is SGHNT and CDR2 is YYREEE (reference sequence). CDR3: CASTLHGGDPHGYTF. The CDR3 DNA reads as TGTGCCAGCACCCTCCACGGGGGGGACCCTCATGGCTACACCTTC.

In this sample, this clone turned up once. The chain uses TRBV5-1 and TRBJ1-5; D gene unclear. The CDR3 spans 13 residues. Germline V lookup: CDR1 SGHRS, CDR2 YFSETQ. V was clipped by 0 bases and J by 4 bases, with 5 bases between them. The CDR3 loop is CASSLDGNQPQHF. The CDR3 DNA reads TGCGCCAGCAGCTTGGATGGGAATCAGCCCCAGCATTTT.

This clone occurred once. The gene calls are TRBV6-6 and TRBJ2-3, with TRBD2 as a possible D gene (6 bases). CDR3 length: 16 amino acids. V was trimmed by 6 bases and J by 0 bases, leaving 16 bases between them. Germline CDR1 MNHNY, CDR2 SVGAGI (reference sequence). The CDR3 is CASSLLMGTSTDTQYF. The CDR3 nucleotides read TGTGCCAGCAGCCTCCTTATGGGGACTAGCACAGATACGCAGTATTTT.

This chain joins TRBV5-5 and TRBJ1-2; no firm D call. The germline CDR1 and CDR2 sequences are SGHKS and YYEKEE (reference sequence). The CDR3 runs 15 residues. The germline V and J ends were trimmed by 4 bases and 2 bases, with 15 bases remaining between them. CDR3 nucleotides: TGTGCCAGCAGCCCGGCAGCGAGTCAAAACTATGGCTACACCTTC. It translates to CASSPAASQNYGYTF.

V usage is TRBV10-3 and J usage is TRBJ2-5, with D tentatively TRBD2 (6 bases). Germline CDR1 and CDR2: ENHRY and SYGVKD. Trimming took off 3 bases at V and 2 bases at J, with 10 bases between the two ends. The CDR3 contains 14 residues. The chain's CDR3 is CAISDREAQETQYF. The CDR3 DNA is TGTGCCATCAGTGACAGGGAGGCTCAAGAGACCCAGTACTTC.

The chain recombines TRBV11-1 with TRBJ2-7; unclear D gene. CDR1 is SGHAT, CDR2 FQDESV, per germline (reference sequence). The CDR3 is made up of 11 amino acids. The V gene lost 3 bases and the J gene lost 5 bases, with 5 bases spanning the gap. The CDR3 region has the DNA TGTGCCAGCAGCTTGGTTGACGAGCAGTACTTC. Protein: CASSLVDEQYF. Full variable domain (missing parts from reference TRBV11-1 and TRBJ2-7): EAEVAQSPRYKITEKSQAVAFWCDPISGHATLYWYRQILGQGPELLVQFQDESVVDDSQLPKDRFSAERLKGVDSTLKIQPAELGDSAMYLCASSLVDEQYFGPGTRLTVT.

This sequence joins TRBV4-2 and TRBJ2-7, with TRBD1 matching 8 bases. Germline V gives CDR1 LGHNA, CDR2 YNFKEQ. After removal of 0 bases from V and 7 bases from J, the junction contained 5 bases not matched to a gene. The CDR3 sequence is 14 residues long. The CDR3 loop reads CASSQDQGAGEQYF. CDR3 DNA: TGTGCCAGCAGCCAAGATCAGGGGGCTGGGGAGCAGTACTTC.

In DNA, the CDR3 is TGTGCCAGTAGTCCGCGGGACAGGGGTTCAGCTTTCTTT. Its translation: CASSPRDRGSAFF. This chain links TRBV19 with TRBJ1-1, with 10 bases that match TRBD1. Germline V gene data show CDR1 as LNHDA and CDR2 as SQIVND (reference sequence). Trimming took 5 bases from V and 10 from J; bases not matched to a gene: 7. The CDR3 consists of 13 residues. Full variable domain (rest looked up from reference TRBV19 and TRBJ1-1): DGGITQSPKYLFRKEGQNVTLSCEQNLNHDAMYWYRQDPGQGLRLIYYSQIVNDFQKGDIAEGYSVSREKKESFPLTVTSAQKNPTAFYLCASSPRDRGSAFFGQGTRLTVV.